A single sample gave rise to the 9 T cell receptor beta chains below, sequenced in a study of cytomegalovirus exposure and HLA in healthy donors. The PCR was carried out with 60 Vbeta primers and 13 Jbeta primers. Sequencing was performed with immunoSEQ multiplex PCR; in TCRdb, only in-frame clones are kept and a portion is missing. The sample contains 150,000 to 180,000 clones, 70% to 90% of which appear only once. Sample: PBMCs. The receptors originated from a woman aged 40 to 55 in good health and CMV-seropositive.

Note on this clone: Its ends do not fully match the called genes, so a read error is possible. The chain joins TRBV18 to TRBJ2-7; a weak D match, TRBD1 (6 bases). CDR3 length equals 15 residues. Germline CDR1 reads KGHSH; CDR2 reads LQKENI. CDR3 nucleotides: TGTGCCAGCTCAGCACCCGGGACACCATCCTACGAGCAGTACTTC. This gives the protein CASSAPGTPSYEQYF.

This chain connects TRBV6-5 to TRBJ1-2, with 8 positions matching TRBD1. Germline CDR1 reads MNHEY; CDR2 reads SVGAGI. The J segment lost 2 bases and the V segment lost 4 bases, leaving 6 bases of the junction unmatched. The CDR3 is made up of 15 amino acids. CDR3: CASSSGQGRNYGYTF. Written as DNA, the CDR3 is TGTGCCAGCAGTTCCGGACAGGGAAGAAACTATGGCTACACCTTC.

The chain carries TRBV4-2 and TRBJ2-1, with 10 nucleotides matching TRBD2. The CDR3 has 20 amino acids. In germline, CDR1 is LGHNA, CDR2 YNFKEQ. Unmatched junction bases numbered 19, after V lost 5 bases and J lost 3 bases. CDR3 sequence: CASSSPGTSAGGRGYNEQFF. The CDR3 coding sequence is TGTGCCAGCAGCTCCCCCGGGACTAGCGCGGGAGGAAGGGGCTACAATGAGCAGTTCTTC.

Concerning this clone: The junction differs from germline at one of its ends, possibly a read error. The V gene is TRBV2, the J gene TRBJ2-7; TRBD1 matches 11 bases. CDR1 SNHLY and CDR2 FYNNEI come from the germline V gene. The CDR3 extends over 15 amino acids. CDR3 DNA sequence: TGTGCCAACAGTCCAGGGACAGGGGGCTCCTACGAGCAGTACTTC. Encoded protein: CANSPGTGGSYEQYF.

This clone was picked up a small number of times. The V call is TRBV11-3, the J call TRBJ2-7, with a tentative D call TRBD2 (5 bases). V was trimmed by 0 bases and J by 0 bases, leaving 15 bases between them. CDR3 size: 17 residues. Germline CDR1 and CDR2: SGHNT and YENEEA. CDR3 in DNA: TGTGCCAGCAGCTTAGACGGGCAGCGGCCAACCTCCTACGAGCAGTACTTC. Its translation: CASSLDGQRPTSYEQYF.

The chain combines TRBV6-5 with TRBJ2-5, with 7 bases matching TRBD2. V was pared by 6 bases and J by 1 base, with 5 bases of the junction left unmatched. The CDR3 contains 14 residues. Germline CDR1 is MNHEY and CDR2 is SVGAGI. In nucleotides, the CDR3 is TGTGCCAGCAGCGCGGGAGTACTCCAAGAGACCCAGTACTTC. Translated: CASSAGVLQETQYF.

As concerns this clone: The identical CDR3 is also encoded by other nucleotide sequences in the sample. The J gene is TRBJ2-7, the V gene TRBV28; D call uncertain. Per germline, CDR1 MDHEN and CDR2 SYDVKM. This CDR3 is 11 amino acids long. The V and J ends lost 6 bases and 3 bases respectively, with 6 bases between them. CDR3 in DNA: TGTGCCAGCAGCCACATCTACGAGCAGTACTTC. It yields the protein CASSHIYEQYF.

This sequence joins TRBV7-3 and TRBJ2-1; 7 bases are a match to TRBD2. There are 15 residues in the CDR3. Trimming cost V 2 bases and J 6 bases; bases outside gene matches: 7. Germline V lookup: CDR1 SGHTA, CDR2 FQGTGA. CDR3 DNA sequence: TGTGCCAGCAGCTTAGGGATAGGGAGGGTCAATGAGCAGTTCTTC. Residues: CASSLGIGRVNEQFF. The whole variable domain, filled in from reference TRBV7-3 and TRBJ2-1, reads GAGVSQTPSNKVTEKGKYVELRCDPISGHTALYWYRQSLGQGPEFLIYFQGTGAADDSGLPNDRFFAVRPEGSVSTLKIQRTERGDSAVYLCASSLGIGRVNEQFFGPGTRLTVL.

The V gene is TRBV30, the J gene TRBJ1-3; D not certain. CDR1 and CDR2 from the germline V gene are GTSNPN and SVGIG (reference sequence). The CDR3 length is 13 residues. The V and J ends lost 3 bases and 9 bases respectively, with 15 bases between them. The CDR3 sequence: CAWSSIVSSTIYF. CDR3 sequence (DNA): TGTGCCTGGAGCTCTATTGTTTCCTCCACCATATATTTT.